The 21 T cell receptor beta chains below all came from one sample that was sequenced in a study of shared clonotypes between healthy human individuals (TCRdb year 2020). CD8 naive samples consisted of CD45RO-negative cells that were positively selected for CCR7, yielding a CD45RA+CCR7+ population without TemRA cells. Libraries were made using the immunoSEQ multiplex PCR assay. TCRdb provides this immuneACCESS table in a form limited to in-frame rearrangements. Some clones are lacking; in checked studies, under half of them reflect an unresolved V gene, and why the rest are absent is not known. Here the sample has about 2.1 million clones; 90% to 95% occur a single time. Around 1.7% of the sample is in the top ten clones. Sequencing was done on a sample of naive CD8+ T cells from PBMCs. The sample's cell subset or site label, in plain terms: CD45RA+CCR7+. These receptors all come from a man aged 18 to 35 in good health. Some clones in this sample may be carry-over from other donors' samples.

V usage is TRBV27 and J usage is TRBJ2-3, with TRBD2 matching over 8 bases. The CDR3 has 15 residues. Germline V gene lookup returns CDR1 MNHEY and CDR2 SMNVEV (reference sequence). V lost 2 bases to trimming and J lost 6 bases; unmatched junction nucleotides: 7. The CDR3 sequence is CASSLRAGALDTQYF. In DNA, the CDR3 is TGTGCCAGCAGTTTACGAGCGGGGGCCCTGGATACGCAGTATTTT.

The chain employs TRBV6-5 and TRBJ2-7; D ambiguous. CDR1 is MNHEY and CDR2 is SVGAGI in the germline V gene. The CDR3 totals 14 residues. Trimming pared 0 bases from V and 0 bases from J, leaving 6 bases between. CDR3 region: CASSYSKLSYEQYF. In DNA, the CDR3 is TGTGCCAGCAGTTACTCGAAACTCTCCTACGAGCAGTACTTC.

The chain joins TRBV14 to TRBJ2-1, with D hard to call. Germline V gene lookup returns CDR1 SGHDN and CDR2 FVKESK. The CDR3 consists of 14 residues. V was shortened by 4 bases and J by 0 bases, with 7 bases between the two germline ends. The CDR3 reads CASSLGRSYNEQFF. The CDR3 bases are TGTGCCAGCAGCCTCGGACGCTCCTACAATGAGCAGTTCTTC. The whole variable domain, remainder taken from reference TRBV14 and TRBJ2-1, is EAGVTQFPSHSVIEKGQTVTLRCDPISGHDNLYWYRRVMGKEIKFLLHFVKESKQDESGMPNNRFLAERTGGTYSTLKVQPAELEDSGVYFCASSLGRSYNEQFFGPGTRLTVL.

Only one count was recorded for this clone. Other DNA variants within this sample encode the same CDR3. The chain carries TRBV27 and TRBJ1-2, with D unclear. Germline V gene lookup returns CDR1 MNHEY and CDR2 SMNVEV (reference sequence). V dropped 3 bases and J dropped 2 bases, with 7 bases sitting between them. The CDR3 length is 13 residues. The CDR3 here is CASSFSANYGYTF. Written as DNA, the CDR3 is TGTGCCAGCAGTTTTTCGGCGAACTATGGCTACACCTTC.

The rearrangement uses TRBV27 and TRBJ1-2; 7 nucleotides line up with TRBD1. V lost 2 bases to trimming and J lost 7 bases; unmatched junction nucleotides: 4. The CDR3 totals 13 residues. Germline-derived CDR1 and CDR2 are MNHEY and SMNVEV (reference sequence). The CDR3 region is CASSLIQGSGYTF. DNA of the CDR3: TGTGCCAGCAGTTTAATACAGGGGAGTGGCTACACCTTC.

The CDR3 DNA reads as TGTGCCAGCAGCCTCCCGGGACAGGCCTTCAATGAAAAACTGTTTTTT. Translating it yields CASSLPGQAFNEKLFF. This chain connects TRBV7-9 to TRBJ1-4; 8 nucleotides agree with TRBD1. The CDR3 sequence is 16 residues long. V shed 5 bases, J shed 5 bases, and the junction held 10 bases outside the gene matches. Germline loops: CDR1 SEHNR, CDR2 FQNEAQ (reference sequence).

This chain connects TRBV11-3 to TRBJ2-1, with D perhaps TRBD1 (5 bases). Trimming removed 5 bases from V and 0 bases from J, with 14 bases in between. Germline CDR1 SGHNT, CDR2 YENEEA. CDR3 length equals 16 residues. CDR3 sequence reads: CASSTLDDSSYNEQFF. In DNA form, the CDR3 reads TGTGCCAGCAGCACCCTCGACGACAGCTCCTACAATGAGCAGTTCTTC.

This chain connects TRBV30 to TRBJ2-5, with 14 bases lining up with TRBD2. V lost 1 base, J lost 7 bases, and 8 bases stayed unmatched. This CDR3 is built from 16 residues. CDR1 is GTSNPN, CDR2 SVGIG, per germline (reference sequence). CDR3 sequence reads: CAWSGPGTSGSVTQYF. In nucleotides, the CDR3 is TGTGCCTGGAGTGGACCGGGGACTAGCGGGAGTGTGACCCAGTACTTC.

This chain uses TRBV7-3 with TRBJ2-7, with TRBD1 as a possible D gene (5 bases). CDR1 and CDR2 from the germline V gene are SGHTA and FQGTGA. This CDR3 is 18 amino acids long. Trimming removed 5 bases from V and 5 bases from J, with 28 bases in between. Here the CDR3 reads CASSQGPGQGAAGNEQYF. The CDR3 DNA reads TGTGCCAGCAGCCAAGGGCCCGGCCAAGGGGCCGCTGGTAACGAGCAGTACTTC. Supplemented by reference TRBV7-3 and TRBJ2-7, the full variable domain reads GAGVSQTPSNKVTEKGKYVELRCDPISGHTALYWYRQSLGQGPEFLIYFQGTGAADDSGLPNDRFFAVRPEGSVSTLKIQRTERGDSAVYLCASSQGPGQGAAGNEQYFGPGTRLTVT.

The rearrangement links TRBV27 to TRBJ2-7; 9 bases fit TRBD1. This CDR3 is built from 15 residues. Germline lookup yields CDR1 MNHEY and CDR2 SMNVEV (reference sequence). J was trimmed by 2 bases and V by 6 bases; bases with no gene match: 8. DNA of the CDR3: TGTGCCAGCAGCCCCGGGACAGGGATTCCCTACGAGCAGTACTTC. Amino acid sequence: CASSPGTGIPYEQYF.

The rearrangement joins TRBV11-2 to TRBJ1-3, with D tentatively TRBD1 (5 bases). The CDR3 runs to 12 residues. From germline, CDR1 is SGHAT and CDR2 FQNNGV. The germline V and J ends were trimmed by 5 bases and 9 bases, with 11 bases remaining between them. This chain's CDR3 is CASSPVGGTIYF. The CDR3 DNA reads TGTGCCAGCAGCCCCGTTGGGGGCACCATATATTTT. Supplemented by reference TRBV11-2 and TRBJ1-3, the full variable domain reads EAGVAQSPRYKIIEKRQSVAFWCNPISGHATLYWYQQILGQGPKLLIQFQNNGVVDDSQLPKDRFSAERLKGVDSTLKIQPAKLEDSAVYLCASSPVGGTIYFGEGSWLTVV.

V and J are TRBV6-6 and TRBJ2-1; 7 bases align to TRBD2. The J segment lost 3 bases and the V segment lost 8 bases, leaving 10 bases of the junction unmatched. From germline, CDR1 is MNHNY and CDR2 SVGAGI (reference sequence). The CDR3 consists of 15 residues. The CDR3 DNA is TGTGCCAGCTGGGTCCGGGACTACGGCTACAATGAGCAGTTCTTC. Translated: CASWVRDYGYNEQFF.

This chain uses TRBV4-2 with TRBJ2-5, with 14 positions matching TRBD2. In germline, CDR1 is LGHNA, CDR2 YNFKEQ. V was pared by 3 bases and J by 11 bases, with 8 bases of the junction left unmatched. The CDR3 runs 15 residues. The CDR3 DNA follows: TGTGCCAGCAGCCAGGGACTAGCGGGAGTAAATGAGCAGTACTTC. It codes for CASSQGLAGVNEQYF.

This clone was seen a handful of times. The chain employs TRBV9 and TRBJ2-7; TRBD2 aligns across 10 bases. V trimming: 0 bases; J trimming: 4 bases; junction bases outside the gene matches: 4. The CDR3 contains 15 residues. Germline loops: CDR1 SGDLS, CDR2 YYNGEE. CDR3 protein: CASSVVTSGDYEQYF. The DNA for the CDR3 is TGTGCCAGCAGCGTAGTAACTAGCGGGGATTACGAGCAGTACTTC.

The count of this clone is one. This chain links TRBV7-8 with TRBJ2-3; TRBD2 agrees at 8 bases. The CDR3 has 15 amino acids. V trimming: 5 bases; J trimming: 3 bases; junction bases outside the gene matches: 7. Germline-derived CDR1 and CDR2 are SGHVS and FQNEAQ. CDR3 loop: CASSPQRERTDTQYF. Written as DNA, the CDR3 is TGTGCCAGCAGCCCCCAGCGGGAGAGGACAGATACGCAGTATTTT.

In this sample, this clone turned up once. The chain couples TRBV13 to TRBJ2-7; the D call may be TRBD1 or TRBD2 (6 bases each). This CDR3 spans 17 amino acids. Trimming took off 5 bases at V and 3 bases at J, with 23 bases between the two ends. Germline values: CDR1 PRHDT, CDR2 FYEKMQ (reference sequence). CDR3 sequence reads: CASSPILRGAGYYEQYF. The CDR3 DNA is TGTGCCAGCAGCCCCATATTAAGGGGGGCGGGATACTACGAGCAGTACTTC.

The sample holds one count of this clone. Other DNA sequences of this sample code for an identical CDR3. The chain's CDR3 is CASSLFWGHQPQHF. For the CDR3, the DNA is TGTGCCAGCAGTTTATTCTGGGGGCATCAGCCCCAGCATTTT. V is TRBV27 and J is TRBJ1-5; D may be TRBD1 (6 bases). Germline V CDR1 and CDR2: MNHEY, SMNVEV (reference sequence). The CDR3 loop spans 14 amino acids. The ends were cut back, 1 base at V and 5 bases at J, with 9 bases in the middle.

There are a few counts of this clone. Other DNA sequences within the sample encode an identical CDR3. The chain employs TRBV28 and TRBJ2-1, with 7 bases aligning to TRBD1. Germline V CDR1 and CDR2: MDHEN, SYDVKM. The length of the CDR3 is 11 residues. J was trimmed by 6 bases and V by 10 bases; bases with no gene match: 3. CDR3 protein: CATSGGNEQFF. Written as DNA, the CDR3 is TGTGCCACCTCAGGGGGCAATGAGCAGTTCTTC.

The rearrangement joins TRBV2 to TRBJ1-4; tentatively, D is TRBD1 (6 bases). V dropped 5 bases and J dropped 8 bases, with 27 bases sitting between them. The CDR3 is 18 amino acids. Germline assignment: CDR1 SNHLY and CDR2 FYNNEI. CDR3 amino acids: CASSPKGVIGGQQEKLFF. In nucleotides, the CDR3 is TGTGCCAGCAGTCCGAAGGGAGTTATTGGGGGGCAGCAGGAAAAACTGTTTTTT.

The gene calls are TRBV11-2 and TRBJ2-4; no firm D call. Between the trimmed V and J ends, which lost 5 bases and 8 bases, there was a span of 7 bases. The CDR3 runs 11 residues. CDR1 SGHAT and CDR2 FQNNGV come from the germline V gene. The CDR3: CASSPQDIQYF. Written as DNA, the CDR3 is TGTGCCAGCAGCCCCCAAGACATTCAGTACTTC.

CDR3 sequence: CASSYFQGGDEQFF. The CDR3 coding sequence is TGTGCCAGCAGTTACTTTCAGGGAGGAGATGAGCAGTTCTTC. The chain is built from TRBV6-5 and TRBJ2-1, with a possible D match to TRBD2 (6 bases). The CDR3 extends over 14 amino acids. Germline V lookup: CDR1 MNHEY, CDR2 SVGAGI. Trimming removed 1 base at V and 8 bases at J, with 12 bases between.